The T cell receptor (beta chain) under discussion was sequenced for a study of neurological immune-mediated disorders. Overall study findings and caveats: The greatest degree of TCR clonal expansion was observed in HTLV-1-associated myelopathy, with the lowest in multiple sclerosis, below that of healthy controls. Among expanded clones, no CDR3 amino acid sequences were shared across subjects, a pattern suggesting private repertoires in all groups.

This clonotype came up many times. Its antigen remains unidentified. cDNA synthesis was performed by 5'RACE with 10-nucleotide random UMIs. Via MiXCR, TCRdb re-called the 5' RACE reads, giving one row per CDR3 protein. Of about 57,000 distinct CDR3 sequences listed, roughly an eighth were seen once; the top ten hold about 10%. V lost 3 bases and J 4 bases, leaving 7 bases between the germline ends. There are 11 residues in the CDR3. CDR1 DFQATT and CDR2 SNEGSKA come from the germline V gene (reference sequence). From 2 million PBMCs stored at -80 C, the unsorted libraries were generated. The sequenced material came from PBMCs. The chain uses TRBV20-1 and TRBJ2-7; unclear D gene. This receptor was taken from a woman in her fifties or sixties with HTLV-1-associated myelopathy (HAM/TSP). For the CDR3, the DNA is TGCAGTGCTAGGACCTATTACGAGCAGTACTTC. Encoded protein: CSARTYYEQYF.